This TCR beta chain was recovered during a study of blood T cell repertoires in COVID-19. Resolution of symptoms, clearance, or two negative PCRs was present in recovered Cohort 3 donors. TCRdb's copy holds only in-frame clones and misses some; the assay was immunoSEQ multiplex PCR. The sample includes approximately 230,000 clones, 82% of them seen just once. The TCR was taken from a man aged 35-49 years who had recovered from COVID-19. Sequencing used PBMCs or T cells enriched from blood (not recorded which).

The CDR3 sequence is CASSSGPSTGGSQPQHF. The CDR3 bases are TGCGCCAGCAGCTCGGGACCCTCTACAGGGGGAAGTCAGCCCCAGCATTTT. The rearrangement joins TRBV5-1 to TRBJ1-5; 8 bases line up with TRBD1. Unmatched junction bases numbered 14, after V lost 3 bases and J lost 6 bases. Per the germline V gene, CDR1 is SGHRS and CDR2 is YFSETQ. The CDR3 sequence is 17 residues long.